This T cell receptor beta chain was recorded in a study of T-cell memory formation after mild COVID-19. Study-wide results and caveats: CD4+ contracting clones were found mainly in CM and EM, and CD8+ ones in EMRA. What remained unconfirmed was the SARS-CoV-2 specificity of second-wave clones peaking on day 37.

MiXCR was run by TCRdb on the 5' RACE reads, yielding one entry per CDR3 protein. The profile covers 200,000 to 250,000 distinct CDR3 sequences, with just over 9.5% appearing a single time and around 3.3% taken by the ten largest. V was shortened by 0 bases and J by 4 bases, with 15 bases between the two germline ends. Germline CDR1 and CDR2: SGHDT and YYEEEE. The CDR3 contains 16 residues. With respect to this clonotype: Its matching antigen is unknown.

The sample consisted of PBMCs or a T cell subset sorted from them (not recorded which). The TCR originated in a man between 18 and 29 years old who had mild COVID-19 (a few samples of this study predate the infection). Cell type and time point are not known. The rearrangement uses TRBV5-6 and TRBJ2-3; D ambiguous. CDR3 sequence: CASSLEVSGSADTQYF. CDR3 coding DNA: TGTGCCAGCAGCTTGGAGGTCTCAGGTTCCGCAGATACGCAGTATTTT.